These T cell receptor beta chains were read from a single sample in a study of OX40 agonist ivuxolimab in advanced cancers. The protocol was immunoSEQ multiplex PCR, while the TCRdb copy is restricted to in-frame clones and leaves out a portion. The sample consists of fewer than 65,000 clones, roughly 90% of them appearing once. The sequences come from CD4+ or CD8+ T cells sorted from blood, collected in a trial of the OX40 agonist ivuxolimab. The receptors originated from an adult with an advanced solid tumor such as melanoma, head and neck, liver or kidney cancer. Both conserved end residues are part of each CDR3. Each record gives: V gene, clone size, J gene, D gene, CDR3 DNA, CDR3 protein. D genes are given only for firm matches. Only some rows state a clone size, as once, few, many or a class for expanded clones.

V gene: TRBV30; clone size: few; J gene: TRBJ2-7; D gene: TRBD1; CDR3 DNA: TGTGCCTGGAGTACTGGCAGGACAGGGGGCTACGAGCAGTACTTC; CDR3 protein: CAWSTGRTGGYEQYF
V gene: TRBV9; clone size: .; J gene: TRBJ1-3; D gene: .; CDR3 DNA: TGTGCCAGCAGCTCCCCCGTGCAGGATCGTTCTGGAAACACCATATATTTT; CDR3 protein: CASSSPVQDRSGNTIYF
V gene: TRBV5-1; clone size: .; J gene: TRBJ1-6; D gene: .; CDR3 DNA: TGCGCCAGCAGCTGGGACGGTGATAATTCACCCCTCCACTTT; CDR3 protein: CASSWDGDNSPLHF
V gene: TRBV11-3; clone size: .; J gene: TRBJ2-3; D gene: TRBD2; CDR3 DNA: TGTGCCAGCAGCCCCCGCCGGACTAGCGGCTCCACAGATACGCAGTATTTT; CDR3 protein: CASSPRRTSGSTDTQYF
V gene: TRBV11-2; clone size: .; J gene: TRBJ2-2; D gene: TRBD1; CDR3 DNA: TGTGCCAGCAGAACAGGGGGCGCGAGCACCGGGGAGCTGTTTTTT; CDR3 protein: CASRTGGASTGELFF
V gene: TRBV11-2; clone size: .; J gene: TRBJ2-7; D gene: TRBD2; CDR3 DNA: TGTGCCAGCAGCTTCATACTAGCGGGGGTCTCCTACGAGCAGTACTTC; CDR3 protein: CASSFILAGVSYEQYF
V gene: TRBV28; clone size: once; J gene: TRBJ2-7; D gene: TRBD1; CDR3 DNA: TGTGCCAGCAGTTTTAATAGGGGGCTCGAGTACTTC; CDR3 protein: CASSFNRGLEYF
V gene: TRBV6-5; clone size: .; J gene: TRBJ1-1; D gene: .; CDR3 DNA: TGTGCCAGCAGTCTGGCAGGAAACACTGAAGCTTTCTTT; CDR3 protein: CASSLAGNTEAFF
V gene: TRBV5-3; clone size: .; J gene: TRBJ2-1; D gene: TRBD1; CDR3 DNA: TGTGCCAGAAGAAAACAGGGGGCACTGGTACTGCCTGAGCAGTTCTTC; CDR3 protein: CARRKQGALVLPEQFF
V gene: TRBV5-3; clone size: .; J gene: TRBJ2-5; D gene: .; CDR3 DNA: TGTGCCAGAAGCGTGCTCCATTCGCGCGAGACCCAGTACTTC; CDR3 protein: CARSVLHSRETQYF
V gene: TRBV28; clone size: .; J gene: TRBJ1-4; D gene: .; CDR3 DNA: TGTGCCAGCAGTTTGATAACTAATGAAAAACTGTTTTTT; CDR3 protein: CASSLITNEKLFF
V gene: TRBV28; clone size: few; J gene: TRBJ2-5; D gene: TRBD2; CDR3 DNA: TGTGCCAGCAGTAAAGGTATAGCGGGGGGCCTACAAGAGACCCAGTACTTC; CDR3 protein: CASSKGIAGGLQETQYF
V gene: TRBV6-6; clone size: .; J gene: TRBJ2-2; D gene: TRBD2; CDR3 DNA: TGTGCCAGCAGCCAAGCGGGGCGGAACACCGGGGAGCTGTTTTTT; CDR3 protein: CASSQAGRNTGELFF
V gene: TRBV5-1; clone size: .; J gene: TRBJ1-3; D gene: TRBD1; CDR3 DNA: TGCGCCAGCAGCCCGCCCGGGACAGCGGCTGGAAACACCATATATTTT; CDR3 protein: CASSPPGTAAGNTIYF
V gene: TRBV21-1; clone size: .; J gene: TRBJ2-3; D gene: .; CDR3 DNA: TGTGCCAGCAGCAAAGGAATCCAGCGGGAGAGGTTGATGGCAGATACGCAGTATTTT; CDR3 protein: CASSKGIQRERLMADTQYF
V gene: TRBV4-1; clone size: .; J gene: TRBJ2-3; D gene: .; CDR3 DNA: TGCGCCAGCAGCCAGTGGTTCCTCACAGATACGCAGTATTTT; CDR3 protein: CASSQWFLTDTQYF
V gene: TRBV7-2; clone size: .; J gene: TRBJ2-7; D gene: TRBD1; CDR3 DNA: TGTGCCAGCAGCCTGCCGAACAGGGGGCCCTACGAGCAGTACTTC; CDR3 protein: CASSLPNRGPYEQYF
V gene: TRBV4-1; clone size: .; J gene: TRBJ2-1; D gene: .; CDR3 DNA: TGCGCCAGCAGCCAAGAGCTCCTTCGAGAGGAGCAGTTCTTC; CDR3 protein: CASSQELLREEQFF
V gene: TRBV6-1; clone size: .; J gene: TRBJ1-2; D gene: .; CDR3 DNA: TGTGCCAGCAGTGAAGGGTGGGGAAGCGGCTACACCTTC; CDR3 protein: CASSEGWGSGYTF
V gene: TRBV6-6; clone size: .; J gene: TRBJ1-3; D gene: .; CDR3 DNA: TGTGCCAGCAGTCTTCCTGCCAGCTCTGGAAACACCATATATTTT; CDR3 protein: CASSLPASSGNTIYF
V gene: TRBV6-6; clone size: once; J gene: TRBJ2-5; D gene: .; CDR3 DNA: TGTGCCAGCAGTTACGGGGGGGGCGTTGATGAGACCCAGTACTTC; CDR3 protein: CASSYGGGVDETQYF
V gene: TRBV7-6; clone size: few; J gene: TRBJ2-1; D gene: .; CDR3 DNA: TGTGCCAGCAGCTCCGGGGGGCCCTGGGACAATGAGCAGTTCTTC; CDR3 protein: CASSSGGPWDNEQFF
V gene: TRBV19; clone size: few; J gene: TRBJ1-5; D gene: .; CDR3 DNA: TGTGCCAGTACGGGGAGGGGAAATCAGCCCCAGCATTTT; CDR3 protein: CASTGRGNQPQHF
V gene: TRBV9; clone size: .; J gene: TRBJ2-1; D gene: TRBD2; CDR3 DNA: TGTGCCAGCAGCGTAGACGGACTAGCCGGGGGTAATGAGCAGTTCTTC; CDR3 protein: CASSVDGLAGGNEQFF
V gene: TRBV7-8; clone size: once; J gene: TRBJ2-2; D gene: TRBD2; CDR3 DNA: TGTGCCAGCAGCTTAGCACTAGCGGGGGTGACCGGGGAGCTGTTTTTT; CDR3 protein: CASSLALAGVTGELFF
V gene: TRBV19; clone size: .; J gene: TRBJ2-2; D gene: .; CDR3 DNA: TGTGCCAGTAGTATAGCGAGGAACACCGGGGAGCTGTTTTTT; CDR3 protein: CASSIARNTGELFF
V gene: TRBV6-5; clone size: .; J gene: TRBJ2-2; D gene: TRBD2; CDR3 DNA: TGTGCCAGCAGTTTACCTAGCGGGACCTACACCGGGGAGCTGTTTTTT; CDR3 protein: CASSLPSGTYTGELFF
V gene: TRBV21-1; clone size: .; J gene: TRBJ1-4; D gene: .; CDR3 DNA: TGTGCCAGCAGCAAACCGACTACCGGACAGGTCCTTAATGAAAAACTGTTTTTT; CDR3 protein: CASSKPTTGQVLNEKLFF
V gene: TRBV19; clone size: .; J gene: TRBJ1-2; D gene: .; CDR3 DNA: TGTGCCAGTAGTAGGGGCTCACGGGGAGAAACCGCCTATGGCTACACCTTC; CDR3 protein: CASSRGSRGETAYGYTF
V gene: TRBV5-1; clone size: .; J gene: TRBJ2-7; D gene: .; CDR3 DNA: TGCGCCAGCAGACTAGGAGGGGGTGGCGAGCAGTACTTC; CDR3 protein: CASRLGGGGEQYF
V gene: TRBV28; clone size: once; J gene: TRBJ2-5; D gene: .; CDR3 DNA: TGTGCCAGCAGTTTCCCAGCGGGAGAGACCCAGTACTTC; CDR3 protein: CASSFPAGETQYF
V gene: TRBV2; clone size: .; J gene: TRBJ1-3; D gene: TRBD1; CDR3 DNA: TGTGCCAGCAGATGGCCTGCAAACAGGGGCATTTCTGGAAACACCATATATTTT; CDR3 protein: CASRWPANRGISGNTIYF
V gene: TRBV27; clone size: .; J gene: TRBJ2-1; D gene: TRBD2; CDR3 DNA: TGTGCCAGCAGTCCCGGGACTAGCGGGAATTCCTACAATGAGCAGTTCTTC; CDR3 protein: CASSPGTSGNSYNEQFF
V gene: TRBV5-1; clone size: .; J gene: TRBJ2-3; D gene: .; CDR3 DNA: TGCGCCAGCAGCTTGGGGGGAGTAGATACGCAGTATTTT; CDR3 protein: CASSLGGVDTQYF
V gene: TRBV14; clone size: .; J gene: TRBJ1-1; D gene: .; CDR3 DNA: TGTGCCAGCAGCCGCGACAGGTCCACTGAAGCTTTCTTT; CDR3 protein: CASSRDRSTEAFF
V gene: TRBV28; clone size: .; J gene: TRBJ2-5; D gene: .; CDR3 DNA: TGTGCCAGCAGTTCAGGGCAGCAAGAGACCCAGTACTTC; CDR3 protein: CASSSGQQETQYF
V gene: TRBV9; clone size: .; J gene: TRBJ2-7; D gene: TRBD1; CDR3 DNA: TGTGCCAGCAGCCCCGACCCGACAGGGTCCTACGAGCAGTACTTC; CDR3 protein: CASSPDPTGSYEQYF
V gene: TRBV18; clone size: .; J gene: TRBJ2-7; D gene: TRBD1; CDR3 DNA: TGTGCCAGCTCACCCGGGGGGACAGGGGTTCTCTACGAGCAGTACTTC; CDR3 protein: CASSPGGTGVLYEQYF
V gene: TRBV15; clone size: .; J gene: TRBJ1-2; D gene: .; CDR3 DNA: TGTGCCACCAGCAGAGATATGAGCGGCTACACCTTC; CDR3 protein: CATSRDMSGYTF
V gene: TRBV4-1; clone size: .; J gene: TRBJ1-1; D gene: .; CDR3 DNA: TGCGCCAGCAGCGAAACAGGGCGCCTCCGGGGTGAAGCTTTCTTT; CDR3 protein: CASSETGRLRGEAFF
V gene: TRBV5-4; clone size: .; J gene: TRBJ1-1; D gene: .; CDR3 DNA: TGTGCCAGCAGCTTGGCTGGGGGGACCACTGAAGCTTTCTTT; CDR3 protein: CASSLAGGTTEAFF
V gene: TRBV6-1; clone size: .; J gene: TRBJ2-1; D gene: TRBD2; CDR3 DNA: TGTGCCAGCAGTGAAGCTCTACTAGCGGGAGATTACAATGAGCAGTTCTTC; CDR3 protein: CASSEALLAGDYNEQFF
V gene: TRBV6-5; clone size: .; J gene: TRBJ2-7; D gene: .; CDR3 DNA: TGTGCCAGCAGTTTCACCTACGAGCAGTACTTC; CDR3 protein: CASSFTYEQYF
V gene: TRBV7-2; clone size: .; J gene: TRBJ2-2; D gene: .; CDR3 DNA: TGTGCCAGCAGCTTTTGGCGGACGAACACCGGGGAGCTGTTTTTT; CDR3 protein: CASSFWRTNTGELFF
V gene: TRBV7-8; clone size: .; J gene: TRBJ1-5; D gene: .; CDR3 DNA: TGTGCCAGCAGCTTAAAAACGCGGGACAATCAGCCCCAGCATTTT; CDR3 protein: CASSLKTRDNQPQHF
V gene: TRBV7-6; clone size: .; J gene: TRBJ1-6; D gene: .; CDR3 DNA: TGTGCCAGCAGCTCCCAGACAGCGACTAATTCACCCCTCCACTTT; CDR3 protein: CASSSQTATNSPLHF
V gene: TRBV19; clone size: .; J gene: TRBJ2-1; D gene: .; CDR3 DNA: TGTGCCAGTAGTTTCACCGGGACTCCTAATGAGCAGTTCTTC; CDR3 protein: CASSFTGTPNEQFF
V gene: TRBV7-9; clone size: .; J gene: TRBJ2-1; D gene: .; CDR3 DNA: TGTGCCAGCAGCTTTCGTGAGAATGAGCAGTTCTTC; CDR3 protein: CASSFRENEQFF
V gene: TRBV14; clone size: .; J gene: TRBJ2-1; D gene: TRBD2; CDR3 DNA: TGTGCCAGCAGCCAAGAAGCGGGGTACAATGAGCAGTTCTTC; CDR3 protein: CASSQEAGYNEQFF
V gene: TRBV7-3; clone size: .; J gene: TRBJ2-1; D gene: TRBD1; CDR3 DNA: TGTGCCAGCAGTAAGGGGGCTTACAATGAGCAGTTCTTC; CDR3 protein: CASSKGAYNEQFF
V gene: TRBV9; clone size: .; J gene: TRBJ2-1; D gene: .; CDR3 DNA: TGTGCCAGCAGCGTAGGGCACCTCAATGAGCAGTTCTTC; CDR3 protein: CASSVGHLNEQFF
V gene: TRBV7-6; clone size: .; J gene: TRBJ2-7; D gene: .; CDR3 DNA: TGTGCCAGCAGCTCCCTAGCGACCTACGAGCAGTACTTC; CDR3 protein: CASSSLATYEQYF
V gene: TRBV7-6; clone size: once; J gene: TRBJ2-3; D gene: TRBD2; CDR3 DNA: TGTGCCAGCAGCTCGGTGACTAGCGGGAGGGCCGAGACAGATACGCAGTATTTT; CDR3 protein: CASSSVTSGRAETDTQYF
V gene: TRBV18; clone size: .; J gene: TRBJ1-2; D gene: .; CDR3 DNA: TGTGCCAGCTCACCACCAGGGGGCTATGGCTACACCTTC; CDR3 protein: CASSPPGGYGYTF
V gene: TRBV6-1; clone size: .; J gene: TRBJ2-7; D gene: .; CDR3 DNA: TGTGCCAGCAGTGATTATGAGCAGTACTTC; CDR3 protein: CASSDYEQYF